The sequence of this TCR beta chain was determined in a study of blood T cell repertoires in COVID-19. Study-level background: Whether acute or convalescent, the COVID-19 samples came from the United States, Italy and Spain.

Trimming removed 1 base from V and 4 bases from J, with 10 bases in between. The CDR3 extends over 14 amino acids. CDR1 is LGHNA and CDR2 is YNFKEQ in the germline V gene. Authors' methods: Reference gene primer amplification yielded estimated nucleated cell counts. Clones were sequenced by immunoSEQ multiplex PCR, and TCRdb holds only the in-frame ones, with some missing. V and J calls plus clone size are reproduced from that table; the DNA served to infer D and trimming. The sample has under 350,000 clones; over 75% are singletons. Sequencing input: peripheral blood. The rearrangement links TRBV4-2 to TRBJ1-2, with D possibly matching TRBD1 (6 bases). This sequence was found in a human donor in a cohort sampled during active COVID-19. The CDR3 nucleotides read TGTGCCAGCAGCCAAGCGGACAGTACCTATGGCTACACCTTC. Protein sequence: CASSQADSTYGYTF.